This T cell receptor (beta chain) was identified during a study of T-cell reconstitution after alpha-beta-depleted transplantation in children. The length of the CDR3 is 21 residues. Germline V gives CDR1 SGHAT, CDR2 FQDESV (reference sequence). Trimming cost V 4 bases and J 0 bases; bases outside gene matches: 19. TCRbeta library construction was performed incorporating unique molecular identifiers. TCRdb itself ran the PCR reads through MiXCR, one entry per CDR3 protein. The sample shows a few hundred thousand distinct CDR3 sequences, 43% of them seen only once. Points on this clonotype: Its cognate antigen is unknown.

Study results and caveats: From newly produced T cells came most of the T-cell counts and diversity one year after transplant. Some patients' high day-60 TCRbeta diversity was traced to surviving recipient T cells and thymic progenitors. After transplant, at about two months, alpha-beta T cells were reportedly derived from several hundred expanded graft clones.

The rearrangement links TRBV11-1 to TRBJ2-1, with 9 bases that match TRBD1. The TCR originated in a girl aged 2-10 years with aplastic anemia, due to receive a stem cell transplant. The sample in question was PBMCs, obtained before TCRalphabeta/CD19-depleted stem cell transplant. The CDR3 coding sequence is TGTGCCAGCAGCTCGATCGAACCGGGACAGGGTACACTCCGCTCCTACAATGAGCAGTTCTTC. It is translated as CASSSIEPGQGTLRSYNEQFF.